This paragraph covers one T cell receptor (beta chain) sequence. This CDR3 spans 16 amino acids. Germline CDR1 and CDR2: MNHEY and SVGAGI. The V segment lost 3 bases and the J segment 5 bases; nucleotides outside the gene matches: 10. This specimen belongs to a study of Tregs in tolerant kidney transplant recipients. Related graft donors supplied nonmyeloablative bone marrow transplants, and mixed chimerism was transient. The table came from immunoSEQ multiplex PCR; TCRdb's copy has only in-frame clones and leaves some out. Here the sample spans over 70,000 clones, roughly 91% being singletons. This material consisted of CD4+ T cells from blood (PBMCs), taken 24 months after the transplant. This chain links TRBV6-5 with TRBJ2-5; 9 nucleotides match TRBD1. This clonotype originated in a human patient who received a combined kidney and bone marrow transplant. Certain T cells may be donor cells from the graft. CDR3 region: CASSYHGQGRGETQYF. The CDR3 nucleotides read TGTGCCAGCAGTTATCATGGACAGGGGAGGGGGGAGACCCAGTACTTC.